This T cell receptor (beta chain) was retrieved from a study of T cells in Graves' hyperthyroidism and ophthalmopathy. This clonotype was counted between two and nine times. Regions amplified from RNA transcripts were the TCR beta CDR3 regions. Carried out on the TCR CDR3, a first-round RT-PCR used the HTBI primer set. TCRdb re-called the multiplex PCR reads with MiXCR, one entry per CDR3 protein. The sample holds approximately 400,000 distinct CDR3 sequences; around a sixth are singletons and the top ten take approximately 30%. This receptor was taken from a woman younger than 30 with Graves' hyperthyroidism that later progressed to Graves' ophthalmopathy. Sequences were obtained from blood.

CDR3 sequence: CASSLVHNRFMNTGELFF. The CDR3 DNA reads as TGTGCCAGCAGCTTAGTCCACAACAGGTTCATGAACACCGGGGAGCTGTTTTTT. The V call is TRBV7-9, the J call TRBJ2-2, with a weak D call TRBD1 (5 bases). Germline V gene data show CDR1 as SEHNR and CDR2 as FQNEAQ (reference sequence). V lost 1 base to trimming and J lost 1 base, with 16 bases between them. The CDR3 covers 18 residues.